The clone carrying this T cell receptor (beta chain) was counted at least ten times. Its antigen is still unknown. MiXCR, applied by TCRdb to the multiplex PCR reads, yields one record per CDR3 protein. The sample holds 200,000 or so distinct CDR3 sequences, 31% seen once. The entry originates in a study of breast tumors, draining lymph nodes, adjacent tissues. General observations from the study: Tumor TCR diversity was below lymph nodes but above nontumor tissue. That most tumor T cells come from lymph nodes remained unproven.

The V gene lost 10 bases and the J gene lost 6 bases, with 23 bases spanning the gap. There are 14 residues in the CDR3. The germline V gene has CDR1 SGHRS and CDR2 YFSETQ. Samples came from axillary lymph nodes draining the breast cancer. The sequenced sample consisted of axillary lymph node tissue. This chain joins TRBV5-1 and TRBJ2-7; D possibly uses TRBD1 or TRBD2 (5 bases each). The sequence was obtained from a female donor with breast cancer. Some clones in this sample may be carry-over from other donors' samples. The CDR3 loop reads CASKPLRGGLEQYF. The DNA for the CDR3 is TGCGCCTCGAAACCGCTCCGGGGCGGCCTCGAGCAGTACTTC. Drawing the rest from reference TRBV5-1 and TRBJ2-7, the complete variable domain is KAGVTQTPRYLIKTRGQQVTLSCSPISGHRSVSWYQQTPGQGLQFLFEYFSETQRNKGNFPGRFSGRQFSNSRSEMNVSTLELGDSALYLCASKPLRGGLEQYFGPGTRLTVT.